This T cell receptor beta chain was documented in a study of cytomegalovirus exposure and HLA in healthy donors. Study observations and caveats: In vitro experiments confirmed that three CMV-associated chains were specific for CMV antigens. As was reported, the HLA-A and HLA-B alleles of most subjects were accurately predicted from TCR beta sequences.

CDR1 is SGHTA and CDR2 is FQGTGA in the germline V gene. This CDR3 is 16 amino acids long. V shed 5 bases, J shed 1 base, and the junction held 5 bases outside the gene matches. As concerns this clone: Its antigen remains unknown.

The PCR employed 60 Vbeta primers together with 13 Jbeta primers. Profiled with immunoSEQ multiplex PCR; TCRdb holds only in-frame clones, not every one. The table shows about 160,000 clones, with roughly two thirds occurring only once. Sequencing used PBMCs. The source is a woman in her 30s in good health and CMV-seronegative. V gene TRBV7-3 combines with J gene TRBJ1-6, with 7 bases fitting TRBD1. CDR3 loop: CASSDRDRSYNSPLHF. The CDR3 nucleotides read TGTGCCAGCAGCGACAGGGATCGTTCCTATAATTCACCCCTCCACTTT.